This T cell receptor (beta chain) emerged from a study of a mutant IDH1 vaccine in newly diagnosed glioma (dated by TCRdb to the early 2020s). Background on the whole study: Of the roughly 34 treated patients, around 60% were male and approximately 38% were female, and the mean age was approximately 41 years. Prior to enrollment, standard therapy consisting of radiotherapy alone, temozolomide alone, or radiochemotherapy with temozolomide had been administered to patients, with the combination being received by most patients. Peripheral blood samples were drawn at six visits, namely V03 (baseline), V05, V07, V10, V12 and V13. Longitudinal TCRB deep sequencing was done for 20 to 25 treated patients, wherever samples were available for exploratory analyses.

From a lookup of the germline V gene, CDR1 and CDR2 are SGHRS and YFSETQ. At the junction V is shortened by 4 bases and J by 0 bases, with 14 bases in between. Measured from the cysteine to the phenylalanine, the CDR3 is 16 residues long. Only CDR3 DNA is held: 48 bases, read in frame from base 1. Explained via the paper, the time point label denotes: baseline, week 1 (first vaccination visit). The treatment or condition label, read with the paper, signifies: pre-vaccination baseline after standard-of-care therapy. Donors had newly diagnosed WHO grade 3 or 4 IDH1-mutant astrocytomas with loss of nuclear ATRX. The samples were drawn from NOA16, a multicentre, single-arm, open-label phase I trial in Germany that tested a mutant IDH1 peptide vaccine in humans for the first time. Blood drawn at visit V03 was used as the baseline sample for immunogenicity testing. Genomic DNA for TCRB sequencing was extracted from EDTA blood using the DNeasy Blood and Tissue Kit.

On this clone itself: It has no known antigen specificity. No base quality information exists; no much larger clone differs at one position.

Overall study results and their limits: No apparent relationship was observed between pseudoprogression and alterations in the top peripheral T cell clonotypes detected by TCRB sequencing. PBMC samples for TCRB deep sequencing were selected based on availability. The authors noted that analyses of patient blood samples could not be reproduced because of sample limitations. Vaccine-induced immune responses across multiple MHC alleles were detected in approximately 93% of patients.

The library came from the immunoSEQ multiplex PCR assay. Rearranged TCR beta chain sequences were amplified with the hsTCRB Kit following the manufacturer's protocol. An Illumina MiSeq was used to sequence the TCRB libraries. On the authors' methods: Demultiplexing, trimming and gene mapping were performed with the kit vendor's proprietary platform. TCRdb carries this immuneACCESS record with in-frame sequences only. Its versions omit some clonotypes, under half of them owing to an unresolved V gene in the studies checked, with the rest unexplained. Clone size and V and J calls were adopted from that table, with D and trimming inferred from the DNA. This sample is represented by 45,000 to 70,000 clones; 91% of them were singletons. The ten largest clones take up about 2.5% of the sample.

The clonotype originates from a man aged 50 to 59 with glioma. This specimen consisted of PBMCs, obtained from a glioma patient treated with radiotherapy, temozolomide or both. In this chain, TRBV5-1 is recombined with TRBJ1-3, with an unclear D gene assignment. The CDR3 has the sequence CASSPPGLSSGNTIYF. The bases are TGCGCCAGCAGCCCGCCAGGATTAAGCTCTGGAAACACCATATATTTT.